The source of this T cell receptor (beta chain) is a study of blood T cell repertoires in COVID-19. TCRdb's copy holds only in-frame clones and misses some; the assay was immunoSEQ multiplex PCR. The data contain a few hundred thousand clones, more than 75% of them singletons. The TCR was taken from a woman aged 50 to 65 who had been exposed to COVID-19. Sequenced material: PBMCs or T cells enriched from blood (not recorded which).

CDR3 nucleotides: TGTGCCAGCAGTCCACCCCAGGGGACGTCTTTCTTT. Protein: CASSPPQGTSFF. The chain combines TRBV28 with TRBJ1-1; TRBD1 might be the D (6 bases). The V gene lost 5 bases and the J gene lost 12 bases, with 16 bases spanning the gap. This CDR3 comprises 12 residues. Germline values: CDR1 MDHEN, CDR2 SYDVKM.